This entry lists 3 T cell receptor beta chains sequenced from one sample in a study of T-cell reconstitution after alpha-beta-depleted transplantation in children. Unique molecular identifiers were incorporated into the prepared TCRbeta library. MiXCR, applied by TCRdb to the PCR reads, yields one record per CDR3 protein. The sample lists around 200,000 distinct CDR3 sequences, over 5.5% occurring once. The sample in question was PBMCs from the stem cell graft donor, obtained from the stem cell graft. These receptors all stem from a human donor who donated a stem cell graft to a child with Wiskott-Aldrich syndrome.

This clonotype was recorded at least ten times. V is TRBV29-1 and J is TRBJ1-2, with 8 bases that match TRBD1. Unmatched junction bases numbered 11, after V lost 7 bases and J lost 1 base. CDR1 SQVTM and CDR2 ANQGSEA come from the germline V gene. The CDR3 loop spans 15 amino acids. The CDR3 DNA reads TGCAGCGCAGGGACCGACAGGGGATATAACTATGGCTACACCTTC. It yields the protein CSAGTDRGYNYGYTF.

This clonotype was seen repeatedly, ten times or more. The V and J genes are TRBV28 and TRBJ2-1; D may be TRBD1 or TRBD2 (5 bases each). Germline V gene data show CDR1 as MDHEN and CDR2 as SYDVKM. V lost 6 bases to trimming and J lost 4 bases, with 16 bases between them. The CDR3 loop spans 15 amino acids. CDR3 sequence (DNA): TGTGCCAGCAGACTAAGGGACGCCGCTTACAATGAGCAGTTCTTC. Its translation: CASRLRDAAYNEQFF.

The J gene is TRBJ1-2, the V gene TRBV7-9; 10 nucleotides align to TRBD1. Germline V gene sequence: CDR1 SEHNR, CDR2 FQNEAQ (reference sequence). This CDR3 is built from 14 residues. After removal of 3 bases from V and 6 bases from J, the junction contained 4 bases not matched to a gene. In nucleotides, the CDR3 is TGTGCCAGCAGCTTTGGGGGACAGGGGCATGGCTACACCTTC. It is translated as CASSFGGQGHGYTF.